The present entry profiles one T cell receptor beta chain with its context. Its recognized antigen is unknown. Qualities for individual bases were not recorded, and no much larger clone is one base off. The data originate from a study of shared clonotypes between healthy human individuals (TCRdb year 2020). Study-wide context: The cohort comprised a couple of women and three men aged 18 to 49 years. For each donor, CD4 naive and CD4 memory were each run on three plates, CD8 naive on two plates, and CD8 memory on one plate. To estimate repertoire size and how much clonotype sharing occurs between individuals, the study deeply sequenced the blood TCR repertoires of a handful of healthy adults. To increase sequencing depth and limit assay-specific biases, different laboratories used diverse techniques to prepare libraries and sequence TCR repertoires. Each donor's leukapheresis produced roughly between about 0.9 and 9.5 billion PBMCs.

General conclusions and limits of the study: Clonotypes shared by all four sorted-subset donors showed higher generation probabilities than non-shared clonotypes. Based on pairwise subsampling, the degree of clonotype sharing among donors was expected to be affected by sequencing depth. When a few donors were compared, the shared fraction of clonotypes was about 5.2% for naive CD4, 3% to 4% for naive CD8, about 2.4% for memory CD4, and 0.3% to 0.5% for memory CD8. Incomplete sequencing was indicated by rarefaction of sorted-subset datasets, despite the large sequencing depth. Sampling was restricted to blood, and TCR repertoires in tissues likely differ from the TCR repertoires found in blood. Naive subsets generally had larger estimated clonotype richness than memory subsets. Because the study included only a small number of donors, the genetic and exposure-history diversity represented was limited.

The donors were healthy, HIV-negative adults who had no recently reported acute infections or vaccinations. Every donor was a Caucasian adult living in Nashville, Tennessee, USA. Magnetic negative selection was used to enrich CD4+ T cells, after which naive cells were positively selected on CD45RA and the negative fraction became the memory subset. Blood was collected by leukapheresis, and PBMCs were isolated by Ficoll-Histopaque density gradient centrifugation and then cryopreserved in liquid nitrogen vapor phase. Analytical flow cytometry was used to check the purity and quantity of every magnetically sorted T cell population. Each sorted fraction had its genomic DNA isolated and then quantified by UV absorbance on a Nanodrop 2000c. The CDR3 goes from the cysteine to the phenylalanine over 16 residues. Just the 48-base CDR3 DNA is kept, in frame starting at base 1. Trimming takes 0 bases off V and 9 bases off J; junction bases not matched to a gene: 10. The germline V gene gives CDR1 as SGHRS and CDR2 as YFSETQ.

TCR CDR3 regions were amplified from genomic DNA by multiplex PCR using the deep immunoSEQ assay. Extracted genomic DNA from each cell subset was distributed evenly across all wells of several immunoSEQ 96-well plates, and each plate was treated as a replicate. For sorted subsets, each replicate PCR was loaded with 200 ng genomic DNA, equivalent to 25,000 to 35,000 T cell genomes. Purified libraries were measured with a Qubit 3.0 fluorometer, size-checked on a Bioanalyzer 2100, and measured again with the KAPA Library Quantification kit. Every immunoSEQ 96-well plate was sequenced on a dedicated single-read 150-cycle Illumina NextSeq 550 flow cell. The study's own analysis went as follows. Because only junctional sequences without quality scores were contained in the immunoSEQ output, filtering matching that applied to full-length reads could not be performed. Sequences were annotated with PyIR, a Python wrapper for IgBLAST v1.9, using IMGT germline references to assign V/J genes and CDR3. Reads were filtered out if the reads had weak V/J assignments (E-value above 1e-6), no CDR3, stop codons, out-of-frame junctions, or ambiguous translated residues. V3J clonotypes were defined as sequences sharing an identical inferred V gene, J gene, and CDR3 amino acid sequence. Percentage overlap between repertoires was calculated by dividing the number of shared unique clonotypes by the size of the smaller repertoire. Richness of each repertoire was evaluated using RTK rarefaction, the Chao1 estimator, and Recon v2.1 estimates of unobserved clonotypes. For all TCRbeta clonotypes obtained by the gDNA method from several donors, generation probabilities were computed with OLGA. The table was pulled from immuneACCESS by TCRdb, which kept in-frame rearrangements only. Such tables lose some clones; where checked, under half of the loss comes from unresolved V genes, and the rest has no known cause. The V and J calls and clone size come from that table; D and trimming were worked out from the DNA. The sample records over a million clones, less than 99% of which are singletons. The leading ten clones occupy 0.36% of the sample.

Specimen: naive CD4+ T cells sorted from blood. The sample's cell subset or site label is to be understood as: CD45RA+ positively selected. Rearrangement joined TRBV5-1 to TRBJ2-1; 9 junctional bases match TRBD2. The sequence derives from a man between 25 and 39 years old in good health. CDR3 protein: CASSLALGGRASEQFF. The sequenced DNA is TGCGCCAGCAGCTTGGCCTTGGGCGGGAGGGCGAGTGAGCAGTTCTTC.